These 14 T cell receptor beta chains were sequenced from one sample in a study of blood T cell repertoires in COVID-19. Assay used: immunoSEQ multiplex PCR; TCRdb lists only in-frame clones, some missing. Of more than 60,000 clones detected, around 90% appear once; the ten largest clones hold around 5.4%. The material sequenced was peripheral blood. The receptors shown here come from a human donor in a cohort sampled during active COVID-19.

The CDR3 DNA sequence: TGTGCCAGTCGACTTGCGCCTGGGGCCAACGTCCTGACTTTC. Its translation is CASRLAPGANVLTF. V usage is TRBV2 and J usage is TRBJ2-6; no clear D gene. Germline V gives CDR1 SNHLY, CDR2 FYNNEI. The CDR3 extends over 14 amino acids. The V and J ends lost 9 bases and 2 bases respectively, with 11 bases between them.

The V call is TRBV6-6, the J call TRBJ1-4; D is uncertain. CDR1 and CDR2 from the germline V gene are MNHNY and SVGAGI (reference sequence). The CDR3 has 13 amino acids. V dropped 6 bases and J dropped 5 bases, with 10 bases sitting between them. CDR3 region: CASSPSGNEKLFF. CDR3 DNA sequence: TGTGCCAGCAGCCCCTCGGGGAATGAAAAACTGTTTTTT.

The CDR3: CASSLRTGGDYGYTF. CDR3 nucleotides: TGTGCCAGCAGCCTCCGGACAGGGGGTGACTATGGCTACACCTTC. The chain couples TRBV7-9 to TRBJ1-2; 10 bases align to TRBD1. The CDR3 sequence is 15 residues long. V lost 5 bases, J lost 3 bases, and 6 bases stayed unmatched. The germline CDR1 and CDR2 sequences are SEHNR and FQNEAQ (reference sequence).

In this sample, this clone turned up a few times. The chain links TRBV29-1 to TRBJ1-2, with 7 bases identical to TRBD1. This CDR3 has 15 residues. After removal of 6 bases from V and 2 bases from J, the junction contained 12 bases not matched to a gene. Germline lookup yields CDR1 SQVTM and CDR2 ANQGSEA. CDR3 amino acids: CSVWGQGGKNYGYTF. Written as DNA, the CDR3 is TGCAGCGTCTGGGGGCAGGGGGGAAAAAACTATGGCTACACCTTC.

The chain uses TRBV11-2 and TRBJ1-2, with 7 positions matching TRBD1. This CDR3 comprises 13 residues. V lost 5 bases and J lost 2; bases outside the gene matches: 2. Germline V lookup: CDR1 SGHAT, CDR2 FQNNGV. The CDR3 here is CASSPGGNYGYTF. Here the CDR3 DNA reads TGTGCCAGCAGCCCAGGGGGGAACTATGGCTACACCTTC.

The chain employs TRBV29-1 and TRBJ2-7; 9 bases map to TRBD2. Trimming cost V 5 bases and J 1 base; bases outside gene matches: 9. CDR1 and CDR2 from the germline V gene are SQVTM and ANQGSEA. This CDR3 spans 15 amino acids. CDR3 loop: CSVSPPAGGSYEQYF. DNA of the CDR3: TGCAGCGTTAGCCCCCCAGCGGGGGGTTCCTACGAGCAGTACTTC.

The chain carries TRBV5-1 and TRBJ2-1, with 13 bases lining up with TRBD2. The CDR3 runs 18 residues. Trimming at V came to 3 bases and at J to 1 base, leaving 7 bases not matched to a gene. Germline-derived CDR1 and CDR2 are SGHRS and YFSETQ. CDR3 DNA: TGCGCCAGCAGCTCGACGACTAGCGGGGGGCGATCCTACAATGAGCAGTTCTTC. Its protein product is CASSSTTSGGRSYNEQFF.

The chain uses TRBV25-1 and TRBJ2-7; maybe TRBD2 (6 bases). Per the germline V gene, CDR1 is MGHDK and CDR2 is SYGVNS. Trimming shortened V by 7 bases and J by 0 bases, and 13 bases separated the two germline ends. This CDR3 has 14 residues. CDR3: CASTGTESSYEQYF. In nucleotides, the CDR3 is TGTGCCAGCACCGGGACTGAGAGCTCCTACGAGCAGTACTTC.

The V call is TRBV4-3, the J call TRBJ1-2, with TRBD1 as a possible D gene (6 bases). Germline-derived CDR1 and CDR2 are LGHNA and YSLEER. V lost 0 bases to trimming and J lost 5 bases, with 13 bases between them. The CDR3 spans 15 residues. This CDR3 is CASSQEQGPSYGYTF. The CDR3, as DNA: TGCGCCAGCAGCCAAGAACAGGGCCCTTCGTATGGCTACACCTTC.

The chain uses TRBV7-3 and TRBJ2-1; D unresolved. The CDR3 runs to 13 residues. Germline lookup yields CDR1 SGHTA and CDR2 FQGTGA. V lost 2 bases to trimming and J lost 5 bases, with 7 bases between them. CDR3 nucleotide sequence: TGTGCCAGCAGCTTATTGTCGGACAATGAGCAGTTCTTC. Protein: CASSLLSDNEQFF. Drawing the rest from reference TRBV7-3 and TRBJ2-1, the complete variable domain is GAGVSQTPSNKVTEKGKYVELRCDPISGHTALYWYRQSLGQGPEFLIYFQGTGAADDSGLPNDRFFAVRPEGSVSTLKIQRTERGDSAVYLCASSLLSDNEQFFGPGTRLTVL.

The V gene is TRBV12-3 or TRBV12-4, the J gene TRBJ2-7; possible D gene TRBD1, 6 bases. V dropped 7 bases and J dropped 4 bases, with 8 bases sitting between them. The CDR3 loop spans 11 amino acids. CDR3 in DNA: TGTGCCAGCACCAGGGGTTACGAGCAGTACTTC. This gives the protein CASTRGYEQYF.

The gene calls are TRBV29-1 and TRBJ2-1, with 9 positions matching TRBD1. With 6 bases clipped from V and 4 bases from J, the junction kept 19 bases outside the gene matches. This CDR3 spans 18 amino acids. The V gene's germline CDR1 is SQVTM and CDR2 ANQGSEA. CDR3 amino acids: CSVTQTRDRVGLYNEQFF. CDR3 in DNA: TGCAGCGTGACACAAACACGGGACAGGGTGGGCTTATACAATGAGCAGTTCTTC.

The chain recombines TRBV5-1 with TRBJ1-1, with 7 nucleotides matching TRBD1. CDR3 size: 13 residues. Germline assignment: CDR1 SGHRS and CDR2 YFSETQ. With V trimmed by 6 bases and J by 5 bases, 7 bases remained unmatched. In DNA form, the CDR3 reads TGCGCCAGCACCCCCACAGGGGTGACTGAAGCTTTCTTT. Encoded protein: CASTPTGVTEAFF.

The CDR3 DNA sequence: TGTGCCAGCAGCTTAGGGGCGGGACGGCACTACGAGCAGTACTTC. Residues: CASSLGAGRHYEQYF. V usage is TRBV7-8 and J usage is TRBJ2-7; TRBD2 is a possible D gene (6 bases). Per the germline V gene, CDR1 is SGHVS and CDR2 is FQNEAQ. V dropped 1 base and J dropped 3 bases, with 13 bases sitting between them. The CDR3 runs 15 residues.